This T cell receptor (beta chain) was profiled in a study of T-cell reconstitution after alpha-beta-depleted transplantation in children. This clonotype was observed a handful of times. Unique molecular identifiers were incorporated when the TCRbeta library was constructed. TCRdb re-called the PCR reads with MiXCR, one entry per CDR3 protein. The profile shows over 200,000 distinct CDR3 sequences, approximately 17% of them singletons. The CDR3 has 11 residues. V dropped 10 bases and J dropped 5 bases, with 10 bases sitting between them. Source: PBMCs, mostly from graft donor cells, taken 360 days after TCRalphabeta/CD19-depleted stem cell transplant. The sequence derives from a male patient aged 2 to 10 who had a stem cell transplant for acute lymphoblastic leukemia, so the T cells may come from the graft donor. The rearrangement links TRBV12-3 or TRBV12-4 to TRBJ2-3; tentative D call: TRBD2 (5 bases). CDR3 DNA sequence: TGTGCCACCGCCGGGGTAGATACGCAGTATTTT. It encodes CATAGVDTQYF.